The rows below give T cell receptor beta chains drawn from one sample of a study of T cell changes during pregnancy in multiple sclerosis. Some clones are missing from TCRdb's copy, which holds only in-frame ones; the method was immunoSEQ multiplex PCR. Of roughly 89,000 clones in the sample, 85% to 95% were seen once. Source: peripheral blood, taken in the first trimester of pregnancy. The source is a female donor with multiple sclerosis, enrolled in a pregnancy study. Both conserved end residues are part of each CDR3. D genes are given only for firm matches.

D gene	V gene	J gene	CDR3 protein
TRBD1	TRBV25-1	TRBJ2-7	CASSETYRDRGLEQYF
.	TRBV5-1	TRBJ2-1	CASSRLIAKFF
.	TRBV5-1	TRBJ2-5	CASSLAVSETQYF
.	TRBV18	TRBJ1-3	CASSPPGGTSGNTIYF
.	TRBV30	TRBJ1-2	CAWIGLDYGYTF
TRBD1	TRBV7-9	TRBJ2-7	CASSVPTGGPYEQYF
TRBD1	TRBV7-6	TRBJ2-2	CASSLGTGAPRELFF
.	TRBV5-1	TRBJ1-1	CASSLAGGNTEAFF
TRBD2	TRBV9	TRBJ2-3	CASSVLAGLADTQYF
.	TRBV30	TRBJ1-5	CAWSPAGAQPQHF
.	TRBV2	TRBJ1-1	CASSGQVNTEAFF
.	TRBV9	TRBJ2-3	CASSVDSPGPTDTQYF
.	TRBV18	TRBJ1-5	CASSPPGHTNQPQHF
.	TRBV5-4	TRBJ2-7	CASSFSGAYEQYF
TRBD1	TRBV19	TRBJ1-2	CASNPGQGAYGYTF
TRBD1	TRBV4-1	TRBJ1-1	CASSPRQGSTEAFF
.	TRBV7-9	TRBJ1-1	CASSLAQGLNTEAFF
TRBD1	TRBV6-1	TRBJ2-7	CASSEAGTGTRQYYEQYF
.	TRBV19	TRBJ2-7	CASSIGSIYEQYF